This TCR beta chain was captured by sequencing in a study of T cells after yellow fever vaccination. Study in general: SMART-Seq v4 Ultra Low Input prepared libraries from low-cell fractions. Study outcomes and limitations: Most clones from primary vaccination resurfaced after the booster (around 97% CD4, over 85% CD8).

This CDR3 is built from 20 residues. V trimming: 1 base; J trimming: 1 base; junction bases outside the gene matches: 17. Germline CDR1 SGHTA, CDR2 FQGNSA. This clonotype was counted a few times. Its matching antigen is unknown. TCRdb recomputed calls from the 5' RACE reads with MiXCR, one row per CDR3 protein. The sample carries hundreds of thousands of distinct CDR3 sequences, about 5.2% recorded once. This receptor was taken from a man aged 18 to 30 who received the YFV17D yellow fever vaccine. The chain employs TRBV7-2 and TRBJ2-5; the match to TRBD1 covers 8 bases. Specimen: CD4+ T cells sorted from PBMCs, collected on the day of the yellow fever booster vaccination. DNA for the CDR3: TGTGCCAGCAGCTTAGTTGCCAGGGGGCGCACATATGGTGGCCAAGAGACCCAGTACTTC. Amino acid sequence: CASSLVARGRTYGGQETQYF.